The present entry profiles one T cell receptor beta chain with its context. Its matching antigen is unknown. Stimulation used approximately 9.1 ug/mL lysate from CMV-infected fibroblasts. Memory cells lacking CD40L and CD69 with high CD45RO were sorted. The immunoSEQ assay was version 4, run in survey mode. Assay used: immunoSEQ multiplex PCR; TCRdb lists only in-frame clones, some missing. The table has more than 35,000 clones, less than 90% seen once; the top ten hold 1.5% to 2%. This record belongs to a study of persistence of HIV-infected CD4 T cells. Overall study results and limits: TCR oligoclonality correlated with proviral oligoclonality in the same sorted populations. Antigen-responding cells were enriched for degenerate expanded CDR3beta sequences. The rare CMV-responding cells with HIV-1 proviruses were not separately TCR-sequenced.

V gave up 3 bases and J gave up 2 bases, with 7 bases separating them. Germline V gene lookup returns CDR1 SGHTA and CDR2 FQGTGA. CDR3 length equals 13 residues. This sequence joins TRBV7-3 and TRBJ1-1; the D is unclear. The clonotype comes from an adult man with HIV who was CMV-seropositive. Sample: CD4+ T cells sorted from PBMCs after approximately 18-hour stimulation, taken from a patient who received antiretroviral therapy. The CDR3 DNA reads TGTGCCAGCAGCTTTTTAAGTAACACTGAAGCTTTCTTT. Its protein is CASSFLSNTEAFF.